The present entry profiles one T cell receptor (beta chain) with its context. Its matching antigen is unknown. These data originate in a study of neoadjuvant anti-PD-1 for oral cavity cancer. Overall study results and limits: Only a few patients per response group were TCR-analyzed; validation needed.

Documented time point: after neoadjuvant nivolumab, at surgical resection. Stage II-IVA oral cavity squamous cell carcinoma was new and untreated by systemic or radiation therapy. These oral cavity squamous cell carcinomas were HPV-negative and locally advanced. Tumor libraries mostly used 4 to 5 ug genomic DNA, two replicates each. Measured with immunoSEQ multiplex PCR; TCRdb has only the in-frame clones, and not every one. Counted here are 40,000 or so clones, around 40% occurring once; the ten biggest clones make up approximately 15%. The CDR3 is 15 residues long. Germline V gives CDR1 LNHDA, CDR2 SQIVND (reference sequence). V lost 0 bases, J lost 8 bases, and 14 bases lay in between.

The chain joins TRBV19 to TRBJ2-1; either TRBD1 or TRBD2 may fit D (6 bases each). The sequence was collected from a person between 40 and 79 years old with oral cavity squamous cell carcinoma. Sequencing was performed on tumor tissue, taken after nivolumab (anti-PD-1) treatment. In DNA form, the CDR3 reads TGTGCCAGTAGTATAGATCTGGGGGGCTGGGATGAGCAGTTCTTC. It translates to CASSIDLGGWDEQFF.